This T cell receptor (beta chain) was captured by sequencing in a study of blood T cell repertoires in COVID-19. Study as a whole: Researchers got acute and convalescent COVID-19 samples from the United States, Italy and Spain.

Original analysis: Amplification with reference gene primers provided the estimates of nucleated cell counts. Sequencing was performed with immunoSEQ multiplex PCR; in TCRdb, only in-frame clones are kept and a portion is missing. From that table come the V and J calls and clone size; the DNA was used to work out D and trimming. The sample records around 65,000 clones, roughly 93% being singletons. V dropped 4 bases and J dropped 2; count of bases not matched to a gene: 18. Germline V gene sequence: CDR1 SGHRS, CDR2 YFSETQ. There are 20 residues in the CDR3. This clone occurred once. The chain is built from TRBV5-1 and TRBJ2-5; 12 nucleotides align to TRBD2. The receptor was isolated from a human donor in a cohort sampled during active COVID-19. The sequencing sample was made of peripheral blood. The CDR3 loop is CASSGGLAGLQLPGQETQYF. DNA for the CDR3: TGCGCCAGCAGCGGCGGACTAGCGGGACTCCAACTACCAGGGCAAGAGACCCAGTACTTC.